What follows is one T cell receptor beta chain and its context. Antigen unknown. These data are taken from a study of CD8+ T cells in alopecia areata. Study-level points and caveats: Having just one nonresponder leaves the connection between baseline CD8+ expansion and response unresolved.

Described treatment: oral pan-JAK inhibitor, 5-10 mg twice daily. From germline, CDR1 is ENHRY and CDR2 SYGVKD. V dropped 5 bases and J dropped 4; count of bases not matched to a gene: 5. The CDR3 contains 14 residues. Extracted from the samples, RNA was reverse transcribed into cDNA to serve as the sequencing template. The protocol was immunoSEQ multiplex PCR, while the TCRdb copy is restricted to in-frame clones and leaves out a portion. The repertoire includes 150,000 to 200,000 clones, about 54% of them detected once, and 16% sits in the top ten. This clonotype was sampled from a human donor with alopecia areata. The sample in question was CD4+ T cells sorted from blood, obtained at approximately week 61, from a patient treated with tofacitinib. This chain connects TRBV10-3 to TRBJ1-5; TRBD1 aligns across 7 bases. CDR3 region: CAISSRGENQPQHF. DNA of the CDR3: TGTGCCATCAGTAGCAGGGGGGAGAATCAGCCCCAGCATTTT.